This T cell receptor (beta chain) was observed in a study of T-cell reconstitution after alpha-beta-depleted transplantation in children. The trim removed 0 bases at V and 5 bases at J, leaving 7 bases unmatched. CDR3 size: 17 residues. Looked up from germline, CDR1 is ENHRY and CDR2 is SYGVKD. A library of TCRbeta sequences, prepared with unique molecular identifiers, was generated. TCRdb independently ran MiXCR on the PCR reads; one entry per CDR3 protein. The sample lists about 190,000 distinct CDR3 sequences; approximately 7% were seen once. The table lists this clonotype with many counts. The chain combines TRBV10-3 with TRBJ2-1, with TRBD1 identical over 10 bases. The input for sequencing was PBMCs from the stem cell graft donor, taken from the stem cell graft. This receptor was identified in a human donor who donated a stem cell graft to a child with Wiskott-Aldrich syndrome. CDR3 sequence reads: CAISESPGQGLDNEQFF. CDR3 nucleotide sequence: TGTGCCATCAGTGAGTCGCCGGGACAGGGGCTCGACAATGAGCAGTTCTTC.